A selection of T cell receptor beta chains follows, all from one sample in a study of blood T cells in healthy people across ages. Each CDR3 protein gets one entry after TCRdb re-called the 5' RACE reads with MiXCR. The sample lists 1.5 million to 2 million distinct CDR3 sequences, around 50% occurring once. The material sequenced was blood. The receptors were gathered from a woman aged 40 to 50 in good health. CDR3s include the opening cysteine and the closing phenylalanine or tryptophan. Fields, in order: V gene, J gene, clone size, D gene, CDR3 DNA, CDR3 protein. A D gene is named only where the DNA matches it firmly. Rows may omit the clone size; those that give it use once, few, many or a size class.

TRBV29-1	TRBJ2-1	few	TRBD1	TGCAGCGGCCGGACAGGGGTTTTTGGCAATGAGCAGTTCTTC	CSGRTGVFGNEQFF
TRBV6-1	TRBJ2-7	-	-	TGTGCCAGCAGTGAACACGGAGGGACCTACGAGCAGTACTTC	CASSEHGGTYEQYF
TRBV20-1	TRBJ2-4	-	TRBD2	TGCAGTGCTTCCCCTAGCGGGGACAACAAAAACATTCAGTACTTC	CSASPSGDNKNIQYF
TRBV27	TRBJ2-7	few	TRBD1	TGTGCCAGCAGAGCCCCGGACAGGGGTCTTCACGAGCAGTACTTC	CASRAPDRGLHEQYF
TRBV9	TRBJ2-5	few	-	TGTGCCAGCAGCGTAGGTTGGCAAGAGACCCAGTACTTC	CASSVGWQETQYF
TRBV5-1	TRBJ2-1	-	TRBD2	TGCGCCAGCAGGCGCGATCCTAGCGGGGGCCATGTATACAATGAGCAGTTCTTC	CASRRDPSGGHVYNEQFF
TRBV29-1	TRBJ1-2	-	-	TGCAGCGTTGAGTATAGCGTTTATGGCTACACCTTC	CSVEYSVYGYTF
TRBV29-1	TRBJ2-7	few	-	TGCAGCATTGTGGGGGGACTGGGAGAGCAGTACTTC	CSIVGGLGEQYF
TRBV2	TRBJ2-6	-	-	TGTGCCAGCAATTTCGACTCTGGGGCCAACGTCCTGACTTTC	CASNFDSGANVLTF
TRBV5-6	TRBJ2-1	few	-	TGTGCCAGCAGTTTAACGGTTAATGAGCAGTTCTTC	CASSLTVNEQFF
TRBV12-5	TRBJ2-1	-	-	TGTGCTAGTGGTTTGGGTAACTCCTACAATGAGCAGTTCTTC	CASGLGNSYNEQFF
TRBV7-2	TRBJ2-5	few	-	TGTGCCAGCAGCTCAACAACGGGGTTAACGGAGACCCAGTACTTC	CASSSTTGLTETQYF
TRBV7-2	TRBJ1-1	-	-	TGTGCCAGCAGCTTAGATACAGGTTTCGGACTATTGGAGGCTTTCTTT	CASSLDTGFGLLEAFF
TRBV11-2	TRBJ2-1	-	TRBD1	TGTGCCAGCAGCAATCACCGGACAGGCGACAATGAGCAGTTCTTC	CASSNHRTGDNEQFF
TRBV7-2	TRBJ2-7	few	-	TGTGCCAGCAGCTTCTCAGGGGGAGGGTCGCCCTACGAGCAGTACTTC	CASSFSGGGSPYEQYF
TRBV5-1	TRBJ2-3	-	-	TGCGCCAGCAGCATCTCACTAGGTCCGCAGTATTTT	CASSISLGPQYF
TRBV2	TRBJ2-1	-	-	TGTGCCAGCAATGAAGCGGCCTACAATGAGCAGTTCTTC	CASNEAAYNEQFF
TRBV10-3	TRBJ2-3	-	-	TGTGCCATCAGTGACGAGACGGACACAGATACGCAGTATTTT	CAISDETDTDTQYF
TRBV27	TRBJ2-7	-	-	TGTGCCAGCAGTTTCATTGGCAGCTCCTACGAGCAGTACTTC	CASSFIGSSYEQYF
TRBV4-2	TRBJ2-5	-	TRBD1	TGTGCCAGCAGCCAAGGAGTCGCAGGACAGGAGCAAGAGACCCAGTACTTC	CASSQGVAGQEQETQYF
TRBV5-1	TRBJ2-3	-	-	TGCGCCAGCAGCTTTCTACCAGTGGGAGATACGCAGTATTTT	CASSFLPVGDTQYF
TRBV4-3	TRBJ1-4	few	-	TGCGCCAGCAGCCGGGGACGGGGAGAAGCTTATAATGAAAAACTGTTTTTT	CASSRGRGEAYNEKLFF
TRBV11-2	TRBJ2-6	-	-	TGTGCCAGCAGCCAAGGCCTCACGCGGGCCAACGTCCTGACTTTC	CASSQGLTRANVLTF
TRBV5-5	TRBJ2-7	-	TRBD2	TGTGCCAGCAGCTTGGAGGGAGCGGGGGTTATCTACAATGAGCAGTACTTC	CASSLEGAGVIYNEQYF
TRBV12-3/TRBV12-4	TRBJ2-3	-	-	TGTGCCAGCAGGGTACAGGGAGATACGCAGTATTTT	CASRVQGDTQYF
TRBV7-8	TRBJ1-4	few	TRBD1	TGTGCCAGCAGCCACCGGGACAGTGATGAAAAACTGTTTTTT	CASSHRDSDEKLFF
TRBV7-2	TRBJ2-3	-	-	TGTGCCAGCAGCCTGACGACCTCGGCAGTCGATACGCAGTATTTT	CASSLTTSAVDTQYF
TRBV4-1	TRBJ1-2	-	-	TGCGCCAGCAGCCAAAGCGTGGCACGGCTGGGGTATGGCTACACCTTC	CASSQSVARLGYGYTF
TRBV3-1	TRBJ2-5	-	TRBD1	TGTGCCAGTACTACTCAGGGGGCATGGGAGACCCAGTACTTC	CASTTQGAWETQYF